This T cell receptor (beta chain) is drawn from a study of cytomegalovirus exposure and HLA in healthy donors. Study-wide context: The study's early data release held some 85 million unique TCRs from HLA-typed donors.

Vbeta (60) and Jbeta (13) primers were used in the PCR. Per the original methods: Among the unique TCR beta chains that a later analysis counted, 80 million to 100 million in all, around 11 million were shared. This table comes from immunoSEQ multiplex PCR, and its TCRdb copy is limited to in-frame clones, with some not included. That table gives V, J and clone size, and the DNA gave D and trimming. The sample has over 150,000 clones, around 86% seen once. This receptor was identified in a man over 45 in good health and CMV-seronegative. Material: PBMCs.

In DNA form, the CDR3 reads TGTGCCAGCTCACCCCAGGGGGGTGACACTGAAGCTTTCTTT. Translating it yields CASSPQGGDTEAFF. This rearrangement joins TRBV18 to TRBJ1-1; 7 bases agree with TRBD1. Looked up from germline, CDR1 is KGHSH and CDR2 is LQKENI. The junction had 4 bases not matched to a gene; V was cut back by 3 bases and J by 3 bases. The CDR3 contains 14 residues.